The 13 T cell receptor beta chains listed next were all sequenced from one sample in a study of blood T cell repertoires in COVID-19. Using immunoSEQ multiplex PCR, the repertoire was profiled, and TCRdb retains in-frame clones only, with some absent. Here the sample spans about 98,000 clones, about four fifths being singletons. Sequencing used peripheral blood. Every receptor here comes from a man between 65 and 85 years old with acute or convalescent COVID-19.

Written as DNA, the CDR3 is TGTGCCATCAGTGGGACTAGCGGGGCAGATACGCAGTATTTT. Translating it yields CAISGTSGADTQYF. This rearrangement joins TRBV10-3 to TRBJ2-3, with TRBD2 matching over 12 bases. This CDR3 comprises 14 residues. The V and J ends lost 4 bases and 4 bases, in that order; junction bases with no gene match: 0. From germline, CDR1 is ENHRY and CDR2 SYGVKD.

This clone showed up just a few times. V is TRBV7-2 and J is TRBJ2-2, with a weak D call TRBD2 (5 bases). From germline, CDR1 is SGHTA and CDR2 FQGNSA. This CDR3 comprises 17 residues. V was pared by 6 bases and J by 7 bases, with 24 bases between. CDR3 nucleotide sequence: TGTGCCAGCAGTCGAGTCCAGGAGGTTTTCAAAGGCGGGGAGCTGTTTTTT. It codes for CASSRVQEVFKGGELFF.

J is TRBJ2-7 and V is TRBV5-1, with D unresolved. Germline V gene lookup returns CDR1 SGHRS and CDR2 YFSETQ. With 4 bases removed from V and 4 bases from J, the gap between germline ends came to 12 bases. The CDR3 contains 13 residues. The CDR3: CASSPSTTYEQYF. Here the CDR3 DNA reads TGCGCCAGCAGCCCGAGTACTACTTACGAGCAGTACTTC. Filled out from reference TRBV5-1 and TRBJ2-7, the complete variable domain reads KAGVTQTPRYLIKTRGQQVTLSCSPISGHRSVSWYQQTPGQGLQFLFEYFSETQRNKGNFPGRFSGRQFSNSRSEMNVSTLELGDSALYLCASSPSTTYEQYFGPGTRLTVT.

The gene calls are TRBV28 and TRBJ1-2; no firm D call. The CDR3 totals 13 residues. The V gene lost 8 bases and the J gene lost 1 base, with 11 bases spanning the gap. Germline CDR1 and CDR2: MDHEN and SYDVKM. CDR3 coding DNA: TGTGCCAGCTCGAGGGCGGATAACTATGGCTACACCTTC. This gives the protein CASSRADNYGYTF.

The chain employs TRBV28 and TRBJ2-2, with 14 bases identical to TRBD2. This CDR3 comprises 16 residues. Per the germline V gene, CDR1 is MDHEN and CDR2 is SYDVKM. V dropped 5 bases and J dropped 5; count of bases not matched to a gene: 4. CDR3 coding DNA: TGTGCCAGCAGTCTCAGGACTAGCGGGAGGACCGGGGAGCTGTTTTTT. Encoded protein: CASSLRTSGRTGELFF.

The chain links TRBV7-6 to TRBJ1-1; D possibly corresponds to TRBD1 (5 bases). Trimming removed 6 bases from V and 3 bases from J, with 17 bases in between. The CDR3 runs 15 residues. Germline lookup yields CDR1 SGHVS and CDR2 FNYEAQ. The CDR3 sequence: CASSAGIGRDTEAFF. The CDR3 coding sequence is TGTGCCAGCAGTGCAGGGATAGGGAGGGACACTGAAGCTTTCTTT.

The chain joins TRBV28 to TRBJ1-1, with 7 bases matching TRBD1. This CDR3 spans 14 amino acids. Unmatched junction bases numbered 7, after V lost 5 bases and J lost 4 bases. Per germline, CDR1 MDHEN and CDR2 SYDVKM. This CDR3 reads CASSPRQGTTEAFF. The CDR3 nucleotides are TGTGCCAGCAGTCCCAGACAGGGAACCACTGAAGCTTTCTTT.

V is TRBV7-2 and J is TRBJ2-7; 13 nucleotides line up with TRBD2. V was pared by 5 bases and J by 7 bases, with 8 bases of the junction left unmatched. Germline CDR1 and CDR2: SGHTA and FQGNSA. The CDR3 totals 15 residues. This CDR3 is CASSPLAGGGREQYF. DNA for the CDR3: TGTGCCAGCAGCCCACTAGCGGGAGGGGGCCGGGAGCAGTACTTC.

A word on this clone: Other DNA sequences from this sample encode an identical CDR3 as well. The rearrangement joins TRBV27 to TRBJ1-2, with 11 positions matching TRBD1. Trimming removed 9 bases from V and 5 bases from J; junction bases left unmatched: 17. The CDR3 runs to 17 residues. Germline CDR1 and CDR2: MNHEY and SMNVEV (reference sequence). The CDR3 DNA follows: TGTGCCAGTTCATTACGCGGACAGGGGGCTGAACTTTATGGCTACACCTTC. Translated, it gives CASSLRGQGAELYGYTF.

The chain is built from TRBV10-3 and TRBJ1-2, with 7 bases lining up with TRBD1. This CDR3 region has 14 residues. Losses at the gene ends were 7 bases for V and 3 bases for J; bases not matched to a gene: 8. From germline, CDR1 is ENHRY and CDR2 SYGVKD. CDR3 amino acids: CAITGTARDYGYTF. The CDR3 coding sequence is TGTGCCATCACTGGGACAGCCAGAGACTATGGCTACACCTTC.

This chain joins TRBV4-3 and TRBJ1-4; 8 bases are shared with TRBD1. The CDR3 has 19 residues. V dropped 4 bases and J dropped 10; count of bases not matched to a gene: 23. Germline assignment: CDR1 LGHNA and CDR2 YSLEER. The CDR3 protein is CASSRESFAGGGMVGKLFF. CDR3 in DNA: TGCGCCAGCAGCCGAGAGTCTTTCGCAGGGGGCGGAATGGTGGGAAAACTGTTTTTT.

This rearrangement joins TRBV18 to TRBJ1-3; D is perhaps TRBD1 (5 bases). From germline, CDR1 is KGHSH and CDR2 LQKENI. The CDR3 is made up of 15 amino acids. V was pared by 0 bases and J by 4 bases, with 10 bases between. The CDR3 DNA reads TGTGCCAGCTCACCACCGAAGGGGTTCGGAAACACCATATATTTT. Translating it yields CASSPPKGFGNTIYF.

The chain recombines TRBV3-1 (or the pseudogene TRBV3-2) with TRBJ2-7; D is possibly TRBD2 (6 bases). Trimming cost V 1 base and J 4 bases, with 11 bases left between them. The CDR3 has 14 residues. Per the germline V gene, CDR1 is LGHDT and CDR2 is YNNKEL (reference sequence). CDR3 nucleotide sequence: TGTGCCAGCAGCCAAGCTGGGACTCCTTACGAGCAGTACTTC. Protein product: CASSQAGTPYEQYF.